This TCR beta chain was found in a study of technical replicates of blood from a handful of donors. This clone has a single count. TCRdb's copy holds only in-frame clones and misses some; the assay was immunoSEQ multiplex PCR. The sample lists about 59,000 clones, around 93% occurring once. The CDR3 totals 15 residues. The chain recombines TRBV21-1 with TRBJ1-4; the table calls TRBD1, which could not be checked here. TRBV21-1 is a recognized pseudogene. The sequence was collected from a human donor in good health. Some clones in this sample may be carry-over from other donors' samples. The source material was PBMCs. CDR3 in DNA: TGTGCCAGCAGCAGCCCCGGACAGGGGCAGGAAAAACTGTTTTTT. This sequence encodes CASSSPGQGQEKLFF.